These 14 T cell receptor beta chains originate from one sample sequenced in a study of monozygotic twins with inflammatory bowel disease. TCRdb re-analyzed the 5' RACE reads; it lists each CDR3 protein once, without DNA. This listing includes around 200,000 distinct CDR3 sequences. The sequencing input was blood. These receptors came from a human donor with ulcerative colitis or Crohn's disease, or a healthy co-twin of an affected twin (not recorded which).

V usage is TRBV12-3 or TRBV12-4 and J usage is TRBJ1-1; TCRdb reports TRBD1, a call that lacks DNA to check it against. The CDR3 is made up of 15 amino acids. CDR3: CASSLRGTGNTEAFF.

The V gene is TRBV5-1, the J gene TRBJ1-1; no DNA is available, so the TRBD1 call from TCRdb remains unchecked. The germline V gene has CDR1 SGHRS and CDR2 YFSETQ. The CDR3 spans 13 residues. CDR3 in amino acids: CASSLQGFTEAFF.

The V and J genes are TRBV12-3 or TRBV12-4 and TRBJ1-5. The CDR3 spans 12 residues. CDR3 region: CASSGVDQPQHF.

The genes are TRBV5-1 and TRBJ1-2; TCRdb's D call of TRBD1 is untestable without DNA. Looked up from germline, CDR1 is SGHRS and CDR2 is YFSETQ. The CDR3 spans 15 residues. CDR3: CASSSTTTGPYGYTF.

This chain joins TRBV7-9 and TRBJ1-4; checking the TCRdb D call of TRBD1 is not possible without DNA. Germline loops: CDR1 SEHNR, CDR2 FQNEAQ (reference sequence). The CDR3 length is 14 residues. CDR3 in amino acids: CASSDRGRWEKLFF.

The gene calls are TRBV12-3 or TRBV12-4 and TRBJ1-5; TCRdb picks TRBD1, but there is no DNA to check that call. The CDR3 runs 13 residues. CDR3: CASRRTGDQPQHF.

The J gene is TRBJ1-1, the V gene TRBV5-5; checking the TCRdb D call of TRBD1 is not possible without DNA. This CDR3 region has 13 residues. Germline values: CDR1 SGHKS, CDR2 YYEKEE (reference sequence). CDR3 amino acids: CASSPDRPMRAFF.

The chain has TRBV5-1 and TRBJ2-7; TCRdb's assignment of TRBD1 cannot be checked, as there is no DNA. In germline, CDR1 is SGHRS, CDR2 YFSETQ. The CDR3 extends over 15 amino acids. CDR3 amino acids: CASSPGGDRTYEQYF.

The gene calls are TRBV12-3 or TRBV12-4 and TRBJ2-7; the D call from TCRdb, TRBD1, cannot be confirmed without DNA. This CDR3 is built from 13 residues. CDR3 amino acids: CASSVRGQDEQYF.

This chain connects TRBV7-3 to TRBJ2-1. CDR1 is SGHTA, CDR2 FQGTGA, per germline. The CDR3 length is 13 residues. This CDR3 reads CASSKPGLVEQFF.

The CDR3 spells CASSLKRTDYTEAFF. The V gene is TRBV7-9, the J gene TRBJ1-1; the D gene TCRdb calls, TRBD1, cannot be checked with no DNA. CDR1 and CDR2 (germline): SEHNR, FQNEAQ (reference sequence). This CDR3 is built from 15 residues.

J is TRBJ1-2 and V is TRBV20-1. CDR3 length equals 12 residues. In germline, CDR1 is DFQATT, CDR2 SNEGSKA (reference sequence). The CDR3 is CSARASNYGYTF.

The V call is TRBV5-4, the J call TRBJ2-7; TCRdb outputs TRBD1, but without DNA this stays unchecked. Germline V gives CDR1 SGHNT, CDR2 YYREEE (reference sequence). The CDR3 length is 17 residues. This CDR3 reads CASSLGAAGRGHYEQYF.

The V and J genes are TRBV5-1 and TRBJ1-1. The germline CDR1 and CDR2 sequences are SGHRS and YFSETQ. CDR3 size: 15 residues. This chain's CDR3 is CASSLMGEWNTEAFF.